One and the same sample provided the 5 T cell receptor beta chains below, sequenced in a study of control samples from healthy donors and cancer patients. The protocol was immunoSEQ multiplex PCR, while the TCRdb copy is restricted to in-frame clones and leaves out a portion. Of 95,000 to 150,000 clones listed, about nine tenths are singletons. What was sequenced was blood. These receptors were obtained from a man aged 35 to 55 in good health.

V is TRBV24-1 and J is TRBJ2-1, with 7 nucleotides matching TRBD1. This CDR3 spans 18 amino acids. Germline CDR1 is KGHDR and CDR2 is SFDVKD. J lost 5 bases, V lost 4 bases, and 16 bases had no gene match. Here the CDR3 reads CATSDPRGSSQGHNEQFF. CDR3 nucleotides: TGTGCCACCAGTGACCCCAGGGGGTCCAGTCAGGGGCACAATGAGCAGTTCTTC.

J is TRBJ2-3 and V is TRBV27; 7 bases line up with TRBD2. Trimming at V came to 8 bases and at J to 2 bases, leaving 19 bases not matched to a gene. The CDR3 consists of 18 residues. Per the germline V gene, CDR1 is MNHEY and CDR2 is SMNVEV (reference sequence). CDR3 DNA: TGTGCCAGCCCCTTTGGCGGGGGTCCCAATCATACCACAGATACGCAGTATTTT. Translation: CASPFGGGPNHTTDTQYF.

The genes are TRBV4-1 and TRBJ2-7; a weak D match, TRBD2 (6 bases). CDR3 length: 17 residues. Germline CDR1 is MGHRA and CDR2 is YSYEKL. V was cut by 4 bases and J by 0 bases, with 19 bases left in between. This CDR3 is CASSLFLGGVLSYEQYF. Written as DNA, the CDR3 is TGCGCCAGCAGCCTTTTTTTGGGCGGGGTGCTCTCCTACGAGCAGTACTTC.

This chain links TRBV29-1 with TRBJ1-2, with TRBD1 matching over 9 bases. Looked up from germline, CDR1 is SQVTM and CDR2 is ANQGSEA. This CDR3 comprises 15 residues. J was trimmed by 8 bases and V by 6 bases; bases with no gene match: 16. The CDR3 DNA reads TGCAGCGTCCCGGGACAGGGATCGGGGTTCCCGGGCTACACCTTC. Translation gives CSVPGQGSGFPGYTF.

The chain couples TRBV19 to TRBJ1-2, with no clear D. Germline CDR1 is LNHDA and CDR2 is SQIVND (reference sequence). With 3 bases removed from V and 4 bases from J, the gap between germline ends came to 18 bases. The CDR3 extends over 16 amino acids. The CDR3 is CASSITGGSIGYGYTF. The CDR3 DNA follows: TGTGCCAGTAGTATTACGGGAGGCAGCATCGGCTATGGCTACACCTTC.